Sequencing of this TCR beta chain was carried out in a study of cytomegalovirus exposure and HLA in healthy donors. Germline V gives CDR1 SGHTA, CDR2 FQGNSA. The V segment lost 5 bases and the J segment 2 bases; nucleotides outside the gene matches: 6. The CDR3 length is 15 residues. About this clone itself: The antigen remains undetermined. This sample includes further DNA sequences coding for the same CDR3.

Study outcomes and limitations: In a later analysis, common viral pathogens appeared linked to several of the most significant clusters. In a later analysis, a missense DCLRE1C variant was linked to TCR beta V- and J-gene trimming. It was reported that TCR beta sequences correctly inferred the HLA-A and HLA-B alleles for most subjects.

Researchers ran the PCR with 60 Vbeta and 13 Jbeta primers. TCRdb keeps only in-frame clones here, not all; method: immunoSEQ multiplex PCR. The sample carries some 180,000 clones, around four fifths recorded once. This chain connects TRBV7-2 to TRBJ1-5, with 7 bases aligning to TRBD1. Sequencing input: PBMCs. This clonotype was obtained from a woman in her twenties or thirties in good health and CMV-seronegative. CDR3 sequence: CASSPDRVGNQPQHF. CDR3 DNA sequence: TGTGCCAGCAGCCCTGACAGGGTTGGCAATCAGCCCCAGCATTTT.